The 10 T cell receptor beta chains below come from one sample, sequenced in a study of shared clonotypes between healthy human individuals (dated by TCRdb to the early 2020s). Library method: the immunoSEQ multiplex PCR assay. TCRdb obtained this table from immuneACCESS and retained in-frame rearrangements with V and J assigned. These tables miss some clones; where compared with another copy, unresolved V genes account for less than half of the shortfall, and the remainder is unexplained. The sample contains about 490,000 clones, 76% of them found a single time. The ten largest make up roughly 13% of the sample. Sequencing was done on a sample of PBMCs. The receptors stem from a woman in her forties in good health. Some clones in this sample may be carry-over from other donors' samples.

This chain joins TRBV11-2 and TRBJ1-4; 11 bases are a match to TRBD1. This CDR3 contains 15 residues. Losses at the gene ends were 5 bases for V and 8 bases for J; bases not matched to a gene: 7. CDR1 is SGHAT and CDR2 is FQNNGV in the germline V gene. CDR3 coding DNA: TGTGCCAGCAGCGCGCAGGACAGGGGGCGGGAAAAACTGTTTTTT. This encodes CASSAQDRGREKLFF.

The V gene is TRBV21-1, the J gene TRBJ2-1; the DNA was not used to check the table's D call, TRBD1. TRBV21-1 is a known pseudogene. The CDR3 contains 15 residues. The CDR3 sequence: CASSKSRDRDNEQFF. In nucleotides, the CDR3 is TGTGCCAGCAGCAAAAGTAGGGACAGGGACAATGAGCAGTTCTTC.

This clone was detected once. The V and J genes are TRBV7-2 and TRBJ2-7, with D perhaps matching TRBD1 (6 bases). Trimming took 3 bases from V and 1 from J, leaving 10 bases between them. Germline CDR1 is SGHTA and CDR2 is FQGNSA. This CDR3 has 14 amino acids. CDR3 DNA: TGTGCCAGCAGCTTTGCACAGGGTTCCTACGAGCAGTACTTC. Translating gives CASSFAQGSYEQYF.

The CDR3 sequence is CASMSGTANTGELFF. CDR3 bases: TGTGCCAGTATGTCCGGGACAGCGAACACCGGGGAGCTGTTTTTT. The chain joins TRBV19 to TRBJ2-2; 7 bases align to TRBD1. The CDR3 consists of 15 residues. After removal of 7 bases from V and 0 bases from J, the junction contained 5 bases not matched to a gene. The germline CDR1 and CDR2 sequences are LNHDA and SQIVND (reference sequence). Full variable domain (outside the CDR3, taken from reference TRBV19 and TRBJ2-2): DGGITQSPKYLFRKEGQNVTLSCEQNLNHDAMYWYRQDPGQGLRLIYYSQIVNDFQKGDIAEGYSVSREKKESFPLTVTSAQKNPTAFYLCASMSGTANTGELFFGEGSRLTVL.

CDR3 in amino acids: CASSIVQNNEQFF. The CDR3 DNA is TGTGCCAGTAGTATAGTCCAAAACAATGAGCAGTTCTTC. The chain carries TRBV19 and TRBJ2-1; D is unresolved. V lost 1 base to trimming and J lost 5 bases, with 6 bases between them. The V gene's germline CDR1 is LNHDA and CDR2 SQIVND (reference sequence). The length of the CDR3 is 13 residues.

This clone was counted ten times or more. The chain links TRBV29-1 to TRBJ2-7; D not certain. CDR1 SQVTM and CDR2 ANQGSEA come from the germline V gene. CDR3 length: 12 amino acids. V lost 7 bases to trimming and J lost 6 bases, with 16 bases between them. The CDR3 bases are TGCAGCGCCGAAACAGCGATCTCCGAGCAGTACTTC. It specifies CSAETAISEQYF.

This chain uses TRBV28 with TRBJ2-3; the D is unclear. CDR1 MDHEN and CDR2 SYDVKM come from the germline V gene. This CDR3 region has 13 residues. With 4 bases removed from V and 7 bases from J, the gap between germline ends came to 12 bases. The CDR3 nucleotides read TGTGCCAGCAGTTCCGATCCGAGTTATACGCAGTATTTT. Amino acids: CASSSDPSYTQYF.

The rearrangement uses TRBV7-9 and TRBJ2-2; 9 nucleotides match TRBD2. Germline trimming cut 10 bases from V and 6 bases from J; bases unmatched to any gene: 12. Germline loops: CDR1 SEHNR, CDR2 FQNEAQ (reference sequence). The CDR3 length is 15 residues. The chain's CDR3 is CATHSSGTTAGELFF. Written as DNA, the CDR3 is TGTGCCACCCACTCTAGCGGGACAACCGCCGGGGAGCTGTTTTTT.

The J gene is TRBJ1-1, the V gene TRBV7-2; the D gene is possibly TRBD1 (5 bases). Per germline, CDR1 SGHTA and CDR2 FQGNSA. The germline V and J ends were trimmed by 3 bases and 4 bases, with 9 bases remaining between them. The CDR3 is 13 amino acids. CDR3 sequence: CASSFQGGTEAFF. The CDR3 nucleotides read TGTGCCAGCAGCTTTCAGGGTGGCACTGAAGCTTTCTTT. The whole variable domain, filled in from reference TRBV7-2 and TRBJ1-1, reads GAGVSQSPSNKVTEKGKDVELRCDPISGHTALYWYRQSLGQGLEFLIYFQGNSAPDKSGLPSDRFSAERTGGSVSTLTIQRTQQEDSAVYLCASSFQGGTEAFFGQGTRLTVV.

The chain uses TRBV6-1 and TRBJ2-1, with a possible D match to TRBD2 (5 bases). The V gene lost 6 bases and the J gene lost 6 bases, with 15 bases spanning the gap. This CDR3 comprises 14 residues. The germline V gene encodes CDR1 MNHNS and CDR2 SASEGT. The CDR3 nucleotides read TGTGCCAGCAGCTCCGACTGGAGGTCCAATGAGCAGTTCTTC. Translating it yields CASSSDWRSNEQFF.